The clone carrying this T cell receptor (beta chain) was seen a handful of times. Antigen specificity is unknown. The data stem from a study of blood T cells in healthy people across ages. Broader study findings: A greater number of naive CD4+ cells and higher diversity distinguished long-lived donors from aged donors.

Next came a second PCR, run for about 7 to 12 cycles, which used a sample-barcoded 5' primer along with a J-beta primer mix. TCRdb redid the calling of the 5' RACE reads with MiXCR, one entry per CDR3 protein. The data contain 850,000 to 1,000,000 distinct CDR3 sequences, 48% of them singletons. The TCR sequence derives from a man aged 25 to 40 in good health. Sequences were obtained from blood.

CDR3 residues: CASRDRASYEQYF. The CDR3 nucleotides read TGTGCCAGCAGGGACAGGGCCTCCTACGAGCAGTACTTC. The rearrangement uses TRBV2 and TRBJ2-7, with 8 bases identical to TRBD1. CDR3 length: 13 amino acids. The germline CDR1 and CDR2 sequences are SNHLY and FYNNEI. V lost 6 bases, J lost 0 bases, and 1 base stayed unmatched.